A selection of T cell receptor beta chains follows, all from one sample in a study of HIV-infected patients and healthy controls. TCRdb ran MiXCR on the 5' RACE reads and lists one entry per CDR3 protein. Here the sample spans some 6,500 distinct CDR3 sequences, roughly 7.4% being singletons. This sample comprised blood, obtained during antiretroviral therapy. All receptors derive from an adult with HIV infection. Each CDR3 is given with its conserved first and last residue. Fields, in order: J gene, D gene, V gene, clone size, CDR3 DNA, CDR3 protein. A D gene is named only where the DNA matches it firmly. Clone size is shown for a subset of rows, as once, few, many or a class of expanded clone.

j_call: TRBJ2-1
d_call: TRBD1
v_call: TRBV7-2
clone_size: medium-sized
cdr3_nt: TGTGCCAGCAGAGGACAGGGGGGCAATGAGCAGTTCTTC
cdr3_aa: CASRGQGGNEQFF

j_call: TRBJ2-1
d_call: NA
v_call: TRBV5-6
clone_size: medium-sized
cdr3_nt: TGTGCCAGCAGCTTCAGGGACCACAATGAGCAGTTCTTC
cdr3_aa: CASSFRDHNEQFF

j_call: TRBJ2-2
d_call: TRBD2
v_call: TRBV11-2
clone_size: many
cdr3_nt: TGTGCCAGCAGCTCCCGACTAGCGGGAGGTGAGGAGCTGTTTTTT
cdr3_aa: CASSSRLAGGEELFF

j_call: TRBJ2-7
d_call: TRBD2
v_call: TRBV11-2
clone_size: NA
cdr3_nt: TGTGCCAGCAGCGGGACCGGGACTAGCTCCTACGAGCAGTACTTC
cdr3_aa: CASSGTGTSSYEQYF

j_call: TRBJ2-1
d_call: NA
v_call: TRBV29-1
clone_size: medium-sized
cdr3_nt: TGCAGCGTTGAAGGGGATTGGGACGCTAACAATGAGCAGTTCTTC
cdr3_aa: CSVEGDWDANNEQFF

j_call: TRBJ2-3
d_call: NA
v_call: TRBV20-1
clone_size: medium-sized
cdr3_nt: TGCAGTGCCCCAGGAGGGGCCCGCACAGATACGCAGTATTTT
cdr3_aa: CSAPGGARTDTQYF

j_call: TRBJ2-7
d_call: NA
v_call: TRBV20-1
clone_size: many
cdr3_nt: TGCAGTGCTGGGGATATAATCGGGGGAGTGGTACAGTACTTC
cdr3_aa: CSAGDIIGGVVQYF

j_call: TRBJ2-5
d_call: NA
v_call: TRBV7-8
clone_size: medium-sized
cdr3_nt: TGTGCCAGCTCTTATTTTGGACGCCAAGAGACCCAGTACTTC
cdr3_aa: CASSYFGRQETQYF

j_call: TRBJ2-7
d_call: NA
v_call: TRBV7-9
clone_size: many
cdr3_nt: TGTGCCAGCAGCCCACTAAGGGGCGAGCAGTACTTC
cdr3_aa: CASSPLRGEQYF

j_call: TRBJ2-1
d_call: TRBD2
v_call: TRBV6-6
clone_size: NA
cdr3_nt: TGTGCCAGTAGTTCTTCTAGCGGGATTAGTAATGAGCATTTCTTC
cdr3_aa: CASSSSSGISNEHFF

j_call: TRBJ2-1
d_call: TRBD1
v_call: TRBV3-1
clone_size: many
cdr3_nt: TGTGCCAGCAGTCTTGGGACAGGGTCCAAGCAGTTCTTC
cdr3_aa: CASSLGTGSKQFF

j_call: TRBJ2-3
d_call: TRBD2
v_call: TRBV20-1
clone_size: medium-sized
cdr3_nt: TGCAGTGCTAGAGGAGGACTAGCGGGGGATACGCAGTATTTT
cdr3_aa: CSARGGLAGDTQYF

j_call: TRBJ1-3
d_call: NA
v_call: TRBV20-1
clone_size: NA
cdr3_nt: TGCAGTGCTAGGGATCCAAGGGACCTGTCTGGAAACACCATATATTTT
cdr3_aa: CSARDPRDLSGNTIYF

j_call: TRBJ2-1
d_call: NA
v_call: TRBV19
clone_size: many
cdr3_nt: TGTGCCACCACAAGAGGGTCGAGGGAGCAGTTCTTC
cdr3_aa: CATTRGSREQFF

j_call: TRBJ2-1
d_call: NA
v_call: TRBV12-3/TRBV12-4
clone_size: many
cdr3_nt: TGTGCCAGCAGTTCCGGCGGACAGGGGGCTAGCGGGGGCTACAATGAGCAGTTCTTC
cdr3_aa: CASSSGGQGASGGYNEQFF

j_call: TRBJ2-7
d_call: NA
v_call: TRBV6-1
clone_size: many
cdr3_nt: TGTGCCAGCAGTGGGATAACAGGGCGGTACGAGCAGTACTTC
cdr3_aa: CASSGITGRYEQYF

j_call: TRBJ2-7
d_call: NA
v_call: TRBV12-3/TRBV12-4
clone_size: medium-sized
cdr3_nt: TGTGCCAGCAGTTTTGGAGGGACAGACTACGAGCAGTACTTC
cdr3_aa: CASSFGGTDYEQYF

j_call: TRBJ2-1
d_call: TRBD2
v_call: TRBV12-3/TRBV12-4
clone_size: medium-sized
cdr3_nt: TGTGCCAGCAGGGGGACTAGCGGGGGGTTATCCTACAATGAGCAGTTCTTC
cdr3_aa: CASRGTSGGLSYNEQFF

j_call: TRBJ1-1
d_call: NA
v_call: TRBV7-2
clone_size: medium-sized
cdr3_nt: TGTGCCAGCAGTTACAGGGTTACTGAAGCTTTCTTT
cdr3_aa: CASSYRVTEAFF

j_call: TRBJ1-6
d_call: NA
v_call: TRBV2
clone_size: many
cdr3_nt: TGTGCCACCCTCCCTGACGGGGGCCCCGATTCACCCCTCCACTTT
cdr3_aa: CATLPDGGPDSPLHF

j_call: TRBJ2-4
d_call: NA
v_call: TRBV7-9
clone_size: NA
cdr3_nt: TGTGCCAGCAGCTTAGGGGACATAGCCAAAAACATTCAGTACTTC
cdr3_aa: CASSLGDIAKNIQYF

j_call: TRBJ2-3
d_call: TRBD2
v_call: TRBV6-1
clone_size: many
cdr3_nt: TGTGCCAGCAGTGAAATTGCGGGGGTCGACACAGATACGCAGTATTTT
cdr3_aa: CASSEIAGVDTDTQYF

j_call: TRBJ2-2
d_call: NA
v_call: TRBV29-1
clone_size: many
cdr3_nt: TGCGGGACGGAGAGGGGTACCGGGGAGCTGTTTTTT
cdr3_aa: CGTERGTGELFF

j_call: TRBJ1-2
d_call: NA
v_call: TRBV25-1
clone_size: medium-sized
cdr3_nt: TGTGCCAGCAGTGACTACAGCTATGGCTACACCTTC
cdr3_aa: CASSDYSYGYTF

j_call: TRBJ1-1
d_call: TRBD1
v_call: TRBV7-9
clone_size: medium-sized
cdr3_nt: TGTGCCAGCAGCCCCTGGGCGGGACAGGGAACTGAAGCTTTCTTT
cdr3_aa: CASSPWAGQGTEAFF

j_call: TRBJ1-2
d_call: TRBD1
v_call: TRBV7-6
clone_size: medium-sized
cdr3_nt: TGTGCCAGCAGCCTTGGGACAGGGGCCTATGGCTACACCTTC
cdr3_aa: CASSLGTGAYGYTF

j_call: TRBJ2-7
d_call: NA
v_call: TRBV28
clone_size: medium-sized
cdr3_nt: TGTGCCAGCAGTTTGATAGGGTACGAGCAGTACTTC
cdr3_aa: CASSLIGYEQYF

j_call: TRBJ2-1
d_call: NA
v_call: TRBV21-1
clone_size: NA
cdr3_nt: TGTGCCAGCAGCCTCCGGGACTTTACAAACAATGAGCAGTTCTTC
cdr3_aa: CASSLRDFTNNEQFF

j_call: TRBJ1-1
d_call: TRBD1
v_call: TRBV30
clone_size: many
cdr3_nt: TGTGCCTCGACAGGGGCTGAAGCTTTCTTT
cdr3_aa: CASTGAEAFF

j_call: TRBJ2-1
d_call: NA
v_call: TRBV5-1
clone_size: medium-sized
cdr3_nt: TGCGCCAGCTCAATTCTTCCGGACGCTCTCAATGAGCAGTTCTTC
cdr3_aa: CASSILPDALNEQFF

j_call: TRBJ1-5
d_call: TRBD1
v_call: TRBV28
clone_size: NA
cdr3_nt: TGTGCCAGCAAACAGGGGGGGGAATATAGCAATCAGCCCCAGCATTTT
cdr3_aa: CASKQGGEYSNQPQHF

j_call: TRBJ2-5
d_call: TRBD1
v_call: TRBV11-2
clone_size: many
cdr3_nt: TGTGCCAGCAGCTTGGACAGGGGGGGAAGTGACCAGTACTTC
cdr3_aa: CASSLDRGGSDQYF

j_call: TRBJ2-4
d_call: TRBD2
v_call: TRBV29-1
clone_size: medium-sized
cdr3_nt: TGCAGCGTTTGGCGGGGGGGAGCTAACATTCAGTACTTC
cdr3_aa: CSVWRGGANIQYF

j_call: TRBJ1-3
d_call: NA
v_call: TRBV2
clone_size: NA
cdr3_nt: TGTGCCAGCAGTGAGCAGGGGATGAGCTCTGGAAACACCATATATTTT
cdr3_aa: CASSEQGMSSGNTIYF

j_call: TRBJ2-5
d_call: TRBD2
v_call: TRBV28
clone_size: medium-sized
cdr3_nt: TGTGCCAGCAGTTCGGGACTAGCGGGGGGCCGGACCGAAGAGACCCAGTACTTC
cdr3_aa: CASSSGLAGGRTEETQYF

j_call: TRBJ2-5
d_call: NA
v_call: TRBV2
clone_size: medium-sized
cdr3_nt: TGTGCCAGCAGCTTTGACAGGAACAAGGAGACCCAGTACTTC
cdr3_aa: CASSFDRNKETQYF

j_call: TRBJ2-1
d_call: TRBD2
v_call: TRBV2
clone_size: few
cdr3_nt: TGTGCCAGCAGCGGACTAGAGAATGAGCAGTTCTTC
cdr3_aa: CASSGLENEQFF

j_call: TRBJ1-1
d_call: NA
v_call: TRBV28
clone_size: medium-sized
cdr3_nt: TGTGCCAGCAGTCGACAGAATCAGTACACTGAAGCTTTCTTT
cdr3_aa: CASSRQNQYTEAFF

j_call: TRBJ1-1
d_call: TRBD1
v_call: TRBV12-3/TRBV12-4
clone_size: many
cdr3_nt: TGTGCCAGCAGTCCCCGGACAGGGGCGAACACTGAAGCTTTCTTT
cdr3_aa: CASSPRTGANTEAFF

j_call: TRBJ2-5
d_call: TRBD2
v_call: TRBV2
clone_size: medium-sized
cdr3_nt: TGTGCCAGCAGTGAAGTTGCTGGGGAGGGAGAGACCCAGTACTTC
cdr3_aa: CASSEVAGEGETQYF

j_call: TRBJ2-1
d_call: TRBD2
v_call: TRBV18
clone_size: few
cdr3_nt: TGTGCCAGCAAGCGGACTAGCGGGAGCGATGAGCAGTTCTTC
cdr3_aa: CASKRTSGSDEQFF

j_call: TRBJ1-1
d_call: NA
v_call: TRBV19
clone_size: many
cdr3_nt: TGTGCCAGTAGTTGGACAGCTTTGTCGAACACTGAAGCTTTCTTT
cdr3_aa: CASSWTALSNTEAFF

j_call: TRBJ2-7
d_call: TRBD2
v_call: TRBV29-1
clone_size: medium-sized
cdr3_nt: TGCAGCGTTAGACTAGCGGGAGACTACGAGCAGTACTTC
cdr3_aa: CSVRLAGDYEQYF

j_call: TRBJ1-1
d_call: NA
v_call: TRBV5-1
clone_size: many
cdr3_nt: TGCGCCAGCAGCCCTGACCCGGGCGGTGAAGCTTTCTTT
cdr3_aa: CASSPDPGGEAFF

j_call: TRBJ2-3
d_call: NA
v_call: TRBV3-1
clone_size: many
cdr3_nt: TGTGCCAGCAGCCTGTTCCCGGGAACTTACACAGATACGCAGTATTTT
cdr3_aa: CASSLFPGTYTDTQYF

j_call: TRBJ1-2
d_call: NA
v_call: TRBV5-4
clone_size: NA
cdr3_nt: TGTGCCAGCGCAGGGGATGGATATGGCTACACCTTC
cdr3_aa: CASAGDGYGYTF

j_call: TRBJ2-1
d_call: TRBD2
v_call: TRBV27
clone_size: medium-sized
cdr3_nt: TGTGCCAGCAGTTTATCGGTACTAGCGGGAGTTGGGGAGCAGTTCTTC
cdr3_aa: CASSLSVLAGVGEQFF

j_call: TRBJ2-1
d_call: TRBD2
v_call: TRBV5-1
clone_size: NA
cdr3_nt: TGCGCCAGCGCCAAAGGGACTAGCGGTTACAATGAGCAGTTCTTC
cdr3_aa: CASAKGTSGYNEQFF

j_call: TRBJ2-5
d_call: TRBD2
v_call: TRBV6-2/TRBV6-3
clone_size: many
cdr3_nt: TGTGCCAGCAGTCGGGGGGTCCCAGAGACCCAGTACTTC
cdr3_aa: CASSRGVPETQYF

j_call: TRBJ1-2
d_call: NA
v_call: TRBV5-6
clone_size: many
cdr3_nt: TGTGCCAGCAGCTTGTATGGACAGACGATCTATGGCTACACCTTC
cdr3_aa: CASSLYGQTIYGYTF

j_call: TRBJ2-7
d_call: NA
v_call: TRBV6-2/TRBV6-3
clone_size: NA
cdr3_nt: TGTGCCAGCATCCAGGGTTACGGCTACGAGCAGTACTTC
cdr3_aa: CASIQGYGYEQYF